Listed here are 9 T cell receptor beta chains from one sample, sequenced in a study of Graves' ophthalmopathy and Graves' hyperthyroidism. As the template, RNA transcripts were used to amplify TCR beta CDR3 regions. First-round RT-PCR used HTBI primers; second-round multiplex PCR followed. From the multiplex PCR reads, TCRdb called clonotypes with MiXCR, one entry per CDR3 protein. The sample has under 800,000 distinct CDR3 sequences, 20% to 25% seen once. Sequences were obtained from peripheral blood. All receptors derive from a woman aged 18-29 years with stable Graves' hyperthyroidism. Some clones in this sample may be carry-over from other donors' samples.

This clonotype was counted at least ten times. The chain has TRBV7-9 and TRBJ2-7; 14 bases align to TRBD2. V lost 5 bases, J lost 4 bases, and 4 bases stayed unmatched. Germline V gene data show CDR1 as SEHNR and CDR2 as FQNEAQ (reference sequence). This CDR3 contains 15 residues. CDR3 nucleotides: TGTGCCAGCAGCCAAGGGACTAGCGGGAGTTACGAGCAGTACTTC. Its translation is CASSQGTSGSYEQYF.

This clonotype occurred many times. The rearrangement uses TRBV6-2 or TRBV6-3 and TRBJ1-1; weak D call: TRBD1 (5 bases). Germline CDR1 is MNHEY and CDR2 is SVGEGT. V dropped 8 bases and J dropped 6 bases, with 16 bases sitting between them. The CDR3 runs to 13 residues. CDR3 DNA sequence: TGTGCCAGCGGGCGGGTAGGGACCTCTGAAGCTTTCTTT. Protein: CASGRVGTSEAFF.

This clonotype was observed many times. V gene TRBV28 combines with J gene TRBJ2-7, with D perhaps matching TRBD1 or TRBD2 (5 bases each). The CDR3 length is 17 residues. V lost 6 bases and J lost 0, with 21 bases in between. Germline CDR1 reads MDHEN; CDR2 reads SYDVKM. This CDR3 is CASSYPEGPRSSYEQYF. The DNA for the CDR3 is TGTGCCAGCAGCTATCCTGAGGGACCGCGAAGCTCCTACGAGCAGTACTTC.

This clonotype was observed a few times. The chain employs TRBV28 and TRBJ2-2, with TRBD2 matching 8 bases. CDR3 length: 15 amino acids. V gave up 6 bases and J gave up 4 bases; unmatched junction bases: 7. In germline, CDR1 is MDHEN, CDR2 SYDVKM. As DNA, the CDR3 is TGTGCCAGCAGATTAGCGGGAAGGGCCACCGGGGAGCTGTTTTTT. This encodes CASRLAGRATGELFF.

At least ten counts were recorded for this clonotype. The CDR3 sequence: CASSFNRAEQYF. Here the CDR3 DNA reads TGTGCCAGCAGTTTTAACAGGGCCGAGCAGTACTTC. The J gene is TRBJ2-7, the V gene TRBV12-3 or TRBV12-4, with D perhaps matching TRBD1 (6 bases). This CDR3 comprises 12 residues. Trimming shortened V by 3 bases and J by 6 bases, and 9 bases separated the two germline ends.

This clonotype was counted many times. V gene TRBV6-5 combines with J gene TRBJ1-2; a weak D match, TRBD1 (5 bases). The V end was cut by 6 bases, the J end by 8 bases, with 16 bases between. The CDR3 has 13 residues. The V gene's germline CDR1 is MNHEY and CDR2 SVGAGI. The CDR3 bases are TGTGCCAGCAGCCTCGACGGGGGTCGGGGCTACACCTTC. As protein: CASSLDGGRGYTF.

The chain recombines TRBV7-3 with TRBJ1-1; TRBD1 agrees at 7 bases. CDR3 length: 17 residues. Germline V gene lookup returns CDR1 SGHTA and CDR2 FQGTGA. The junction had 16 bases not matched to a gene; V was cut back by 5 bases and J by 4 bases. CDR3 nucleotide sequence: TGTGCCAGCAGCCTACTGGCCGGAGCAGGGGGGGTCACTGAAGCTTTCTTT. It translates to CASSLLAGAGGVTEAFF.

As regards this clonotype: An end of the junction does not agree with germline; a read error may underlie this. The chain is built from TRBV11-2 and TRBJ1-2; 9 bases agree with TRBD1. Germline assignment: CDR1 SGHAT and CDR2 FQNNGV. The CDR3 has 15 residues. The CDR3 sequence is CASSITGGAAAGYSF. The CDR3 DNA reads TGTGCCAGCAGCATCACAGGGGGCGCAGCGGCTGGCTACAGCTTC.

In its sample, this clonotype was seen many times. This rearrangement joins TRBV5-1 to TRBJ2-7, with TRBD2 as a possible D gene (6 bases). The CDR3 loop spans 13 amino acids. Germline loops: CDR1 SGHRS, CDR2 YFSETQ. Trimming removed 2 bases at V and 7 bases at J, with 13 bases between. CDR3 sequence (DNA): TGCGCCAGCAGCTTCGCGGGGTTGGGGGAGCAGTACTTC. Protein sequence: CASSFAGLGEQYF.